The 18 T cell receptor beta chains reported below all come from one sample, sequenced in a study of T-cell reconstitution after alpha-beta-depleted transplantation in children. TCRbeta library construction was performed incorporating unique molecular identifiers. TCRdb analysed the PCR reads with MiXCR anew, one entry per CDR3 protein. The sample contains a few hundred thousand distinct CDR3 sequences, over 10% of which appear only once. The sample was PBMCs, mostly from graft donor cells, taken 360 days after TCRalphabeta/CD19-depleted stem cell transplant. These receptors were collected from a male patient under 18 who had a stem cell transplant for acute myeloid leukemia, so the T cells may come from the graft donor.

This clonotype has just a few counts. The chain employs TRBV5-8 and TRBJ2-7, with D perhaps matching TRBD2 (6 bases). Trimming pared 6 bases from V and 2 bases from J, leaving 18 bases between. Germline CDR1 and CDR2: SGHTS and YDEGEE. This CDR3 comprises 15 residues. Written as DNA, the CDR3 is TGTGCCAGCAAGCTTGAGGTAGCGGAGGCCTACGAGCAGTACTTC. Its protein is CASKLEVAEAYEQYF. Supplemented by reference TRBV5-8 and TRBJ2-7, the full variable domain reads EAGVTQSPTHLIKTRGQQATLRCSPISGHTSVYWYQQALGLGLQFLLWYDEGEERNRGNFPPRFSGRQFPNYSSELNVNALELEDSALYLCASKLEVAEAYEQYFGPGTRLTVT.

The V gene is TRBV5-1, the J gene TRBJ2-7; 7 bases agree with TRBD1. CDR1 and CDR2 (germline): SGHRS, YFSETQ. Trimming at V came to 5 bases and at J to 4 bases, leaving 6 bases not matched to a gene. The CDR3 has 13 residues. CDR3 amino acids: CASSIQGEYEQYF. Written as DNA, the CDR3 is TGCGCCAGCAGTATTCAGGGGGAGTACGAGCAGTACTTC.

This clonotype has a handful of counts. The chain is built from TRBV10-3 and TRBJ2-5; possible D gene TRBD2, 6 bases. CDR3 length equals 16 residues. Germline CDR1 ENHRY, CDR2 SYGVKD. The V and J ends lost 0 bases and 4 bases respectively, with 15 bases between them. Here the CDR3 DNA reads TGTGCCATCAGTGAGTCCCCAGGAGGGTCGGCAGAGACCCAGTACTTC. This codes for CAISESPGGSAETQYF.

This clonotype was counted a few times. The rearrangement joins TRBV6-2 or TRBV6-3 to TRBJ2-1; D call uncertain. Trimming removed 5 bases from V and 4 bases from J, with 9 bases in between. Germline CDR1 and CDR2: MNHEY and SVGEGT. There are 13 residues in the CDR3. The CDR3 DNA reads TGTGCCAGCAGTGGCCATGGGTACAATGAGCAGTTCTTC. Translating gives CASSGHGYNEQFF.

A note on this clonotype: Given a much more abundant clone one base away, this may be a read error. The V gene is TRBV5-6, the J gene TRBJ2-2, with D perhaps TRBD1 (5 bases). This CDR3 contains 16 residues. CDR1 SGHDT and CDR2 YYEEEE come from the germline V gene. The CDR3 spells CASSLRGRRNTRELFF. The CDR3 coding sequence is TGTGCCAGCAGCCTTAGGGGCAGACGAAACACCAGGGAGCTGTTTTTT.

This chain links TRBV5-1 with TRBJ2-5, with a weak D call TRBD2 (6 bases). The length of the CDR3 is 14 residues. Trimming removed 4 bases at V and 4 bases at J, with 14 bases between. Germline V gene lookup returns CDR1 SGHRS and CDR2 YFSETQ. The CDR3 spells CASSPSGGIETQYF. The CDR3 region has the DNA TGCGCCAGCAGCCCCTCCGGAGGGATAGAGACCCAGTACTTC.

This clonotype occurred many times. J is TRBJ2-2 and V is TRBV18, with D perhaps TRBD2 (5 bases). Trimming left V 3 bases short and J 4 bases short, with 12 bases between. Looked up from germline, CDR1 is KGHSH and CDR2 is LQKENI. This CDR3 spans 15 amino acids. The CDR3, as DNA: TGTGCCAGCTCACCCCCGGACTCACCCACCGGGGAGCTGTTTTTT. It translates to CASSPPDSPTGELFF.

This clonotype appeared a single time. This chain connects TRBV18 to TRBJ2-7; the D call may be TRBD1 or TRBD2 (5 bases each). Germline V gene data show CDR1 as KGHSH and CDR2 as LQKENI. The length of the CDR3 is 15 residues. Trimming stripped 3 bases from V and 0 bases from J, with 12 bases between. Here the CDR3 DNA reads TGTGCCAGCTCACCCTCCGGGACCCCCTCCTACGAGCAGTACTTC. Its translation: CASSPSGTPSYEQYF.

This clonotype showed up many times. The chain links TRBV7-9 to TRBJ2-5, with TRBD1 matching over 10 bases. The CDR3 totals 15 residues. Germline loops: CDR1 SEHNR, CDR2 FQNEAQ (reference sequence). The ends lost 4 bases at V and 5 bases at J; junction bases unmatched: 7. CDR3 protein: CASSYDRGRMETQYF. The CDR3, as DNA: TGTGCCAGCAGCTACGACAGGGGGCGCATGGAGACCCAGTACTTC. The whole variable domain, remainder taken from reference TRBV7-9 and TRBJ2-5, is DTGVSQNPRHKITKRGQNVTFRCDPISEHNRLYWYRQTLGQGPEFLTYFQNEAQLEKSRLLSDRFSAERPKGSFSTLEIQRTEQGDSAMYLCASSYDRGRMETQYFGPGTRLLVL.

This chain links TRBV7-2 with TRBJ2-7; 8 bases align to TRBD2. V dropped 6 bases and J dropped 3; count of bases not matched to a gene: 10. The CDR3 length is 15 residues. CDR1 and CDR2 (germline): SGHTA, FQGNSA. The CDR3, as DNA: TGTGCCAGCAGTTATAGCGGGATGGGGGGCTACGAGCAGTACTTC. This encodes CASSYSGMGGYEQYF.

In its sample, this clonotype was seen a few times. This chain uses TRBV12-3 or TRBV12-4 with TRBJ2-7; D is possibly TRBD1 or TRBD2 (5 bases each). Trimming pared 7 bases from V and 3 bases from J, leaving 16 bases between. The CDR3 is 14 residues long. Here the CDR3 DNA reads TGTGCCAGCACCCCGGGGCAGGAATTCTACGAGCAGTACTTC. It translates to CASTPGQEFYEQYF.

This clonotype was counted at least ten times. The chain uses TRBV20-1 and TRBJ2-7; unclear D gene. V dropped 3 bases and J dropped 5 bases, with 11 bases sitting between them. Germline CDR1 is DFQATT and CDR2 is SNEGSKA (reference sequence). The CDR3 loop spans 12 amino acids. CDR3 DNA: TGCAGTGCTAGGTATTGGGTTGACGAGCAGTACTTC. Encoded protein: CSARYWVDEQYF.

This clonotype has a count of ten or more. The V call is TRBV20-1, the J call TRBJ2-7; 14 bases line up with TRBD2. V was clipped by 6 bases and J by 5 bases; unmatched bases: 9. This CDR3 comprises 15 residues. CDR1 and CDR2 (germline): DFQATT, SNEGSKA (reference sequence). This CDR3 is CSARGTSGSTDEQYF. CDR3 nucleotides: TGCAGTGCCAGGGGGACTAGCGGGAGCACGGACGAGCAGTACTTC.

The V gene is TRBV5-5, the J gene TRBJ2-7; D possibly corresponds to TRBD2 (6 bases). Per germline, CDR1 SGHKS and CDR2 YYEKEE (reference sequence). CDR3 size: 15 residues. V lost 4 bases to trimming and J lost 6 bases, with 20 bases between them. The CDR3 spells CASSTHSGTLSEQYF. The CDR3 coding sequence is TGTGCCAGCAGCACCCATAGCGGCACCCTCAGCGAGCAGTACTTC. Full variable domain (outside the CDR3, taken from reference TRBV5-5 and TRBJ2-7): DAGVTQSPTHLIKTRGQQVTLRCSPISGHKSVSWYQQVLGQGPQFIFQYYEKEERGRGNFPDRFSARQFPNYSSELNVNALLLGDSALYLCASSTHSGTLSEQYFGPGTRLTVT.

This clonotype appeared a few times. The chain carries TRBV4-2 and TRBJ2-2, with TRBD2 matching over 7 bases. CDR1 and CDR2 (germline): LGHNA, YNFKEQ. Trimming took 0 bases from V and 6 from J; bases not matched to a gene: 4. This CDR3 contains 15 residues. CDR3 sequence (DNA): TGTGCCAGCAGCCAAGACAGAACTAGCGCCGGGGAGCTGTTTTTT. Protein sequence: CASSQDRTSAGELFF.

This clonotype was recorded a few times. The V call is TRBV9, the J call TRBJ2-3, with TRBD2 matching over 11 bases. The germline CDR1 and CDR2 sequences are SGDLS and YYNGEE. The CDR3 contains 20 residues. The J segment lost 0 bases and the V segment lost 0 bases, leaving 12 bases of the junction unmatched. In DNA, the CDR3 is TGTGCCAGCAGCGTAGCTACGGCTAGCGGGAGGATCACTAGCACAGATACGCAGTATTTT. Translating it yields CASSVATASGRITSTDTQYF. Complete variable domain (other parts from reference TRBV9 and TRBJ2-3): DSGVTQTPKHLITATGQRVTLRCSPRSGDLSVYWYQQSLDQGLQFLIQYYNGEERAKGNILERFSAQQFPDLHSELNLSSLELGDSALYFCASSVATASGRITSTDTQYFGPGTRLTVL.

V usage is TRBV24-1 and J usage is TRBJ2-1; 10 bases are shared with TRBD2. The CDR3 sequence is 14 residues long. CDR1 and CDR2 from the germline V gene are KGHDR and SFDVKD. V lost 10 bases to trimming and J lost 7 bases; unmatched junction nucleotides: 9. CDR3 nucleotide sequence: TGTGCCACGGAGGCGTCTAGCGGGAGAAATGAGCAGTTCTTC. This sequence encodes CATEASSGRNEQFF.

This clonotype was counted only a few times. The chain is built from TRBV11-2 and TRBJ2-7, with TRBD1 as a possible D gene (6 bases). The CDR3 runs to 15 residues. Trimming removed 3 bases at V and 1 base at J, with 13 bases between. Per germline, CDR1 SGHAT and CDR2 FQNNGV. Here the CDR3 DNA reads TGTGCCAGCAGCTTCGTCAGGGGAGAGTCCTACGAGCAGTACTTC. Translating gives CASSFVRGESYEQYF.